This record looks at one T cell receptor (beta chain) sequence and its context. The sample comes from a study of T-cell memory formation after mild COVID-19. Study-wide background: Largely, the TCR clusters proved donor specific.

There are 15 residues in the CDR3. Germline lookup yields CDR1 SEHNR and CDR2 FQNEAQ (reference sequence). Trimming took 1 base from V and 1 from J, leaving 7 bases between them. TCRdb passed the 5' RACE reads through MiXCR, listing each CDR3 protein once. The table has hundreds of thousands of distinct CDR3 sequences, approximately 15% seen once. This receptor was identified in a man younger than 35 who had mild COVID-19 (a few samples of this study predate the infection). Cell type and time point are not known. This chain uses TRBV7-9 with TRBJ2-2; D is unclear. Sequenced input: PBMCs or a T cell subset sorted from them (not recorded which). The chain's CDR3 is CASSLGRWNTGELFF. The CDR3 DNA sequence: TGTGCCAGCAGCTTAGGGCGGTGGAACACCGGGGAGCTGTTTTTT.